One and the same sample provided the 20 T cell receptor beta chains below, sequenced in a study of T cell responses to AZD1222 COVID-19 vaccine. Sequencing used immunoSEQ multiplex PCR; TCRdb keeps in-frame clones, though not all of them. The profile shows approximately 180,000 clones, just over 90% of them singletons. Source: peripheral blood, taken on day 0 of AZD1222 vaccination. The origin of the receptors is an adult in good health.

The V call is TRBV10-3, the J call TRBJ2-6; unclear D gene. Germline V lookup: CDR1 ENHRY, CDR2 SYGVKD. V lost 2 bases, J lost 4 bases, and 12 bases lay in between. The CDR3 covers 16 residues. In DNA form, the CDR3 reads TGTGCCATCAGTGAGGTTCCAATGGGGGGGGCCAACGTCCTGACTTTC. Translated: CAISEVPMGGANVLTF.

In DNA form, the CDR3 reads TGTGCCAGCACCAGCGGGACATCTTATGGCTACACCTTC. It is translated as CASTSGTSYGYTF. The V gene is TRBV2, the J gene TRBJ1-2, with D maybe TRBD1 (6 bases). The ends were cut back, 7 bases at V and 5 bases at J, with 14 bases in the middle. CDR3 size: 13 residues. Germline V CDR1 and CDR2: SNHLY, FYNNEI.

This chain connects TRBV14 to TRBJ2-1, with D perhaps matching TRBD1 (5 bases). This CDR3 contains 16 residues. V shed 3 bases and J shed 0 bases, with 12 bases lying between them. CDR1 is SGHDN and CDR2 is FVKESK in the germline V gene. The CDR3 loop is CASSQGWQGSYNEQFF. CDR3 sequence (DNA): TGTGCCAGCAGCCAGGGGTGGCAGGGCTCCTACAATGAGCAGTTCTTC.

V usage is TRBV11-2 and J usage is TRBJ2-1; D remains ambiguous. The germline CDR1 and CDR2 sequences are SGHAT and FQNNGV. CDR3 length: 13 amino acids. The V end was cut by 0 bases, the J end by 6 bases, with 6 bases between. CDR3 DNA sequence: TGTGCCAGCAGCTTAGAGCCTAGCAATGAGCAGTTCTTC. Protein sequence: CASSLEPSNEQFF.

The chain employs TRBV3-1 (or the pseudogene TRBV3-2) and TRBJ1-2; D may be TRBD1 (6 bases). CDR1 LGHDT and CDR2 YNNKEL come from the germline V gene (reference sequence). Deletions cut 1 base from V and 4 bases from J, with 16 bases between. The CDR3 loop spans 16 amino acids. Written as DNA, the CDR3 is TGTGCCAGCAGCCAAGCCCCTCGACAGGTCGCCTATGGCTACACCTTC. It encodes CASSQAPRQVAYGYTF.

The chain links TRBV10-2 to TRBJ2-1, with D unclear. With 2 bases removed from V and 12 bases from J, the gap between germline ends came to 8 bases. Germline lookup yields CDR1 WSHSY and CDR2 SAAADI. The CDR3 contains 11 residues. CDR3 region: CASSERQGQFF. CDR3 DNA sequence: TGCGCCAGCAGTGAGCGGCAAGGGCAGTTCTTC.

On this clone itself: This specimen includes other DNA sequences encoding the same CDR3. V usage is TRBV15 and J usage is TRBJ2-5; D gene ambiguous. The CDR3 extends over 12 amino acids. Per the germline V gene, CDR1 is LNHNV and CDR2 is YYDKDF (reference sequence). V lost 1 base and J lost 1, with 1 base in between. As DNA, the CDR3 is TGTGCCACCAGCAGAGTCCAAGAGACCCAGTACTTC. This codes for CATSRVQETQYF.

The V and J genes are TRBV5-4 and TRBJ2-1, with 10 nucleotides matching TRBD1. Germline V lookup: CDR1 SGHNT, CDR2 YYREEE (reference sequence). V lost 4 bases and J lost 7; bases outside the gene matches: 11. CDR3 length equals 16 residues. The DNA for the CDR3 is TGTGCCAGCAGCGGCCGGGACAGGGGCAGCCTTAATGAGCAGTTCTTC. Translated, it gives CASSGRDRGSLNEQFF.

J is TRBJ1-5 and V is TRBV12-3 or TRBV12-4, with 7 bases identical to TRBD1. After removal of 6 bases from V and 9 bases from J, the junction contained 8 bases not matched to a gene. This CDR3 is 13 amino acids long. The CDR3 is CASRPRGLGPQHF. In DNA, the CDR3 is TGTGCCAGCAGACCGAGGGGGCTGGGGCCCCAGCATTTT.

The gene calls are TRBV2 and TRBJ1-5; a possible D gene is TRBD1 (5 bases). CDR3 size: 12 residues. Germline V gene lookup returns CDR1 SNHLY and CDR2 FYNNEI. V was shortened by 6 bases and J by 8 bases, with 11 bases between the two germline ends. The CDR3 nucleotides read TGTGCCAGCAGGTCTGGGGCCGAGCCCCAGCATTTT. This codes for CASRSGAEPQHF.

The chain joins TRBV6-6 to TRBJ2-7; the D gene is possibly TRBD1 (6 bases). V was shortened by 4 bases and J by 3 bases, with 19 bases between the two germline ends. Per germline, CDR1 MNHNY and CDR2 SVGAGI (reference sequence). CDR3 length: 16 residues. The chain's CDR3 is CASSSISRDTRYEQYF. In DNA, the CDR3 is TGTGCCAGCAGTTCCATATCCCGGGACACCCGCTACGAGCAGTACTTC.

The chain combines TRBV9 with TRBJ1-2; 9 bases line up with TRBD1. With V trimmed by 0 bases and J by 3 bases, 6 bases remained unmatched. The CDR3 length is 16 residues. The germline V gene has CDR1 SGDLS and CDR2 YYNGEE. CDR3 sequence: CASSVVETGGDYGYTF. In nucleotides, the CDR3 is TGTGCCAGCAGCGTAGTTGAGACAGGGGGTGACTATGGCTACACCTTC.

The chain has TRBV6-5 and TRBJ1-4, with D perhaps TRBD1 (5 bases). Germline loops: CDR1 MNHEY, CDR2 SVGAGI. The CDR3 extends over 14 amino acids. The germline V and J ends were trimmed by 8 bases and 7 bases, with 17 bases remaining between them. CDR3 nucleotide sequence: TGTGCCAGCCGGATTGGGGGGAGGCGTGAAAAACTGTTTTTT. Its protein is CASRIGGRREKLFF.

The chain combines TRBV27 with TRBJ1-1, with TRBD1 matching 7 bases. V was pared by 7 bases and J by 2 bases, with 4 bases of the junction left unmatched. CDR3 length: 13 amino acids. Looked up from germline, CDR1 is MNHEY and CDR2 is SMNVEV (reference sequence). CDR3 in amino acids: CASTRQGNTEAFF. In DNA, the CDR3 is TGTGCCAGCACGCGACAGGGAAACACTGAAGCTTTCTTT.

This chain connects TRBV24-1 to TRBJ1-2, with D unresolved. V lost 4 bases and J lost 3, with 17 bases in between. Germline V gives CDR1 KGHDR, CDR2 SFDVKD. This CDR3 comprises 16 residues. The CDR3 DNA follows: TGTGCCACCAGTGACCCTAGGACGCCGGAGGACTATGGCTACACCTTC. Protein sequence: CATSDPRTPEDYGYTF.

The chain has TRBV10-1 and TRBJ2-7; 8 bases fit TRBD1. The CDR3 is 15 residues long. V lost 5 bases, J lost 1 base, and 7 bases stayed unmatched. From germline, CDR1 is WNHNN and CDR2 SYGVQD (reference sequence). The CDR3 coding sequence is TGCGCCAGCAGTCGAGACAGGGGCACTTCCTACGAGCAGTACTTC. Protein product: CASSRDRGTSYEQYF.

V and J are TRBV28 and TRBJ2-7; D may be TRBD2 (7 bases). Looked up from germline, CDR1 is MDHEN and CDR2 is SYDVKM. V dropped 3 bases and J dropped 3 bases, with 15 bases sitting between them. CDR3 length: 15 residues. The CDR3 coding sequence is TGTGCCAGCAGTTTTCGGGGGGCGACCAACTACGAGCAGTACTTC. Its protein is CASSFRGATNYEQYF.

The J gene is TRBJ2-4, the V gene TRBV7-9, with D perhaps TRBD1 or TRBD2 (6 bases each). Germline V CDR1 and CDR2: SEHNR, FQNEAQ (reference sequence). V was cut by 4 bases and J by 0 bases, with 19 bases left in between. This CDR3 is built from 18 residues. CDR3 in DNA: TGTGCCAGCAGCTCCTCGGGTGTCCGGGGGCTAGCCAAAAACATTCAGTACTTC. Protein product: CASSSSGVRGLAKNIQYF.

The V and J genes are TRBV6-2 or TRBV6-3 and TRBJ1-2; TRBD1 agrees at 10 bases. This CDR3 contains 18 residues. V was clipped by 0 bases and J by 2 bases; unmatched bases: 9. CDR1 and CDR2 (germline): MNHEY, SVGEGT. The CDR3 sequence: CASSYSWSRDRGNYGYTF. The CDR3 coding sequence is TGTGCCAGCAGTTACTCTTGGTCTCGGGACAGGGGAAACTATGGCTACACCTTC.

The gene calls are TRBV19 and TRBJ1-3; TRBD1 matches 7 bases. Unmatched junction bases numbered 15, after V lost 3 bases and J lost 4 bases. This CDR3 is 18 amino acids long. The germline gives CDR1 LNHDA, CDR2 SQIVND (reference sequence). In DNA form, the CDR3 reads TGTGCCAGTAGTATGATATGGCCAGGGGGTAATTACGGAAACACCATATATTTT. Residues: CASSMIWPGGNYGNTIYF.